One T cell receptor (beta chain) is described in this entry. Its antigen is as yet unknown. These data come from a study of lymphopenia after photon versus proton radiotherapy. Germline V gene data show CDR1 as MNHEY and CDR2 as SMNVEV (reference sequence). The CDR3 contains 11 residues. Trimming shortened V by 2 bases and J by 8 bases, and 6 bases separated the two germline ends. Broader study findings: Relative stability marked proton patients; photon patients lost diversity and naive cells.

Produced via immunoSEQ multiplex PCR; TCRdb's table is partial and in-frame only. The sample includes over 50,000 clones, approximately 83% of them seen just once. J is TRBJ1-2 and V is TRBV27; D gene ambiguous. Sequenced here: peripheral blood, sampled from a patient treated with photon-based radiotherapy. This TCR was recovered from a man aged 35 to 55 with gastric cancer. The DNA for the CDR3 is TGTGCCAGCAGTTTAAGAGGAGGCTACACCTTC. This sequence encodes CASSLRGGYTF.